This T cell receptor beta chain was identified in a study of PD-1 blockade in classical Hodgkin lymphoma. As to time point: cycle 4 day 1 (C4D1), after 6 weeks of nivolumab. After autologous stem cell transplantation all patients relapsed, and prior brentuximab vedotin exposure differed between cohorts. The study recorded best responses of complete response, partial response or progressive disease. Assay used: immunoSEQ multiplex PCR; TCRdb lists only in-frame clones, some missing. Of approximately 96,000 clones listed, about 93% were seen once; the top ten hold roughly 2.1%. This CDR3 is built from 13 residues. V dropped 3 bases and J dropped 6 bases, with 10 bases sitting between them. The germline V gene encodes CDR1 SGHVS and CDR2 FQNEAQ. Whole-study results and caveats: A significant rise in TCR diversity by C4D1 was seen for CD4+ but not CD8+ cells. Relapsed/refractory patients reportedly had lower baseline diversity than newly diagnosed patients. Newly diagnosed patients had diversity similar to the baseline diversity of complete responders.

This clone was counted a few times. Its antigen is undetermined. The V gene is TRBV7-8, the J gene TRBJ2-3; maybe TRBD2 (6 bases). The receptor was derived from a human donor with classical Hodgkin lymphoma. This specimen consisted of peripheral blood mononuclear cells (PBMCs), obtained before the fourth cycle of nivolumab. The CDR3 bases are TGTGCCAGCAGCTTTGGAAGCGGGGATACGCAGTATTTT. This codes for CASSFGSGDTQYF.